This TCR beta chain was recorded in a study of chemoradiotherapy in HPV16-positive cancers. Study-wide background: Functional T-cell assays on two HPV16-positive patients' cells defined candidate HPV-specific clones and common TCR motifs. Study outcomes and limitations: The functional HPV-specific definition rests on just two HPV16-positive patients.

Here immunoSEQ multiplex PCR was the method, and the copy in TCRdb shows in-frame clones only, minus some. The sample contains 7,000 to 8,500 clones, roughly 84% of which appear only once. The CDR3 runs to 16 residues. V was trimmed by 1 base and J by 7 bases, leaving 15 bases between them. Germline CDR1 SGHTS, CDR2 YDEGEE. Details on this clone: Its antigen is as yet unknown.

Sequences were derived from tumor tissue, sampled from a patient who underwent chemoradiotherapy. The origin of this receptor is a human donor with HPV-associated anogenital cancer. This rearrangement joins TRBV5-8 to TRBJ1-6; D is possibly TRBD1 (6 bases). In DNA form, the CDR3 reads TGTGCCAGCAGCTTGAGTTTGGGGGGGCAAAATTCACCCCTCCACTTT. Amino acids: CASSLSLGGQNSPLHF.